A selection of T cell receptor beta chains follows, all from one sample in a study of T cell repertoires in cytomegalovirus infection. TCRdb itself ran the reads through MiXCR, one entry per CDR3 protein. This table holds about 740,000 distinct CDR3 sequences, 35% to 45% found once. The specimen was PBMCs. The receptors were gathered from a human donor in good health (CMV status not recorded). Some clones in this sample may be carry-over from other donors' samples. CDR3s include the opening cysteine and the closing phenylalanine or tryptophan. Fields, in order: V gene, D gene, J gene, CDR3 length, clone size, CDR3 protein, CDR3 DNA. D genes are given only for firm matches. Clone size appears in some rows only: once, few, many, or a class for an expanded clone.

>TRBV29-1|.|TRBJ2-1|13|.
CSAGVRSYNEQFF
TGCAGTGCTGGCGTTCGCTCCTACAATGAGCAGTTCTTC
>TRBV7-8|TRBD2|TRBJ2-5|15|many
CASRDRGGGQETQYF
TGTGCCAGCAGGGATCGGGGGGGAGGGCAAGAGACCCAGTACTTC
>TRBV18|TRBD2|TRBJ2-1|16|.
CASSPALAGAHNEQFF
TGTGCCAGCTCACCAGCCCTAGCGGGAGCACACAATGAGCAGTTCTTC
>TRBV19|.|TRBJ1-1|14|.
CASSIHGRNTEAFF
TGTGCCAGTAGTATACACGGCAGGAACACTGAAGCTTTCTTT
>TRBV29-1|TRBD1|TRBJ1-1|14|.
CSVLPGGADTEAFF
TGCAGCGTTTTACCAGGGGGCGCGGACACTGAAGCTTTCTTT
>TRBV4-1|.|TRBJ1-1|14|.
CASSNRTAGPEAFF
TGCGCCAGCAGCAATAGGACAGCTGGGCCTGAAGCTTTCTTT
>TRBV2|.|TRBJ2-2|15|.
CASSVQGLNTAELFF
TGTGCCAGCAGTGTTCAGGGATTGAACACCGCGGAGCTGTTTTTT
>TRBV7-8|TRBD1|TRBJ2-2|17|.
CASISPIIRTGMEELFF
TGTGCCAGCATCTCCCCCATAATAAGGACAGGGATGGAGGAGCTGTTTTTT
>TRBV4-1|.|TRBJ2-1|15|.
CASSVIPGFLNEQFF
TGCGCCAGCAGTGTCATACCGGGTTTTCTGAATGAGCAGTTCTTC
>TRBV19|TRBD1|TRBJ2-1|15|.
CASSMGTGGYNEQFF
TGTGCCAGTAGTATGGGGACAGGGGGTTACAATGAGCAGTTCTTC
>TRBV7-6|.|TRBJ1-1|14|.
CASSLYWGGTEAFF
TGTGCCAGCAGCTTATATTGGGGGGGCACTGAAGCTTTCTTT
>TRBV2|.|TRBJ1-6|17|.
CASRAGRSSSYNSPLHF
TGTGCCAGCAGGGCCGGACGGTCCAGCTCCTATAATTCACCCCTCCACTTT
>TRBV11-2|TRBD1|TRBJ2-1|18|once
CASSPTRPRDRSYNEQFF
TGTGCCAGCAGCCCAACCAGACCCCGGGACAGGTCCTACAATGAGCAGTTCTTC
>TRBV28|.|TRBJ2-4|14|.
CASSRGPGRNIQYF
TGTGCCAGCAGTCGCGGCCCCGGGCGGAACATTCAGTACTTC
>TRBV7-9|TRBD2|TRBJ2-5|18|many
CASSLPIGTSGGQETQYF
TGTGCCAGCAGCTTACCAATAGGGACTAGCGGGGGACAAGAGACCCAGTACTTC
>TRBV12-3/TRBV12-4|.|TRBJ2-3|16|.
CASSTSPGAGKDTQYF
TGTGCCAGCAGTACCTCTCCGGGGGCGGGTAAAGATACGCAGTATTTT
>TRBV20-1|.|TRBJ2-7|11|.
CSANRVYEQYF
TGCAGTGCAAACAGGGTCTACGAGCAGTACTTC
>TRBV28|TRBD2|TRBJ2-2|16|many
CASSLLLAGDTGELFF
TGTGCCAGCAGTTTATTACTAGCGGGAGACACCGGGGAGCTGTTTTTT
>TRBV7-6|.|TRBJ2-5|16|.
CASSLVTRDLEETQYF
TGTGCCAGCAGCTTAGTCACGCGGGACTTGGAAGAGACCCAGTACTTC
>TRBV7-8|TRBD1|TRBJ2-2|17|.
CASIAPRTGGRTGELFF
TGTGCCAGCATCGCCCCTCGGACAGGGGGCCGCACCGGGGAGCTGTTTTTT
>TRBV28|.|TRBJ1-2|15|few
CASTDAGKWAYGYTF
TGTGCCAGCACCGATGCGGGTAAATGGGCCTATGGCTACACCTTC
>TRBV29-1|.|TRBJ2-3|12|few
CSAGQGADTQYF
TGCAGCGCGGGCCAAGGAGCGGATACGCAGTATTTT
>TRBV7-2|TRBD2|TRBJ2-5|15|many
CASSQREGYIETQYF
TGTGCCAGCAGCCAGCGGGAGGGCTATATAGAGACCCAGTACTTC
>TRBV12-3/TRBV12-4|TRBD2|TRBJ2-1|16|many
CASTPLAGGTYNEQFF
TGTGCCAGCACCCCACTAGCGGGGGGGACCTACAATGAGCAGTTCTTC
>TRBV28|TRBD1|TRBJ1-1|14|.
CASSQQGARSEAFF
TGTGCCAGCAGTCAACAGGGGGCTAGATCTGAAGCTTTCTTT
>TRBV2|TRBD1|TRBJ2-7|14|.
CASRSTGGYHEQYF
TGTGCCAGCAGGTCGACAGGGGGCTACCACGAGCAGTACTTC
>TRBV20-1|TRBD2|TRBJ2-3|16|.
CSAAGLAGASTDTQYF
TGCAGTGCCGCCGGACTAGCGGGAGCGAGCACAGATACGCAGTATTTT
>TRBV9|TRBD2|TRBJ2-7|15|.
CASSVGLAGAGEQYF
TGTGCCAGCAGCGTCGGACTAGCGGGAGCGGGCGAGCAGTACTTC
>TRBV28|.|TRBJ2-7|14|once
CASSMGGNTYEQYF
TGTGCCAGCAGCATGGGCGGGAACACCTACGAGCAGTACTTC
>TRBV7-2|.|TRBJ2-1|11|many
CASSNGNQQFF
TGTGCCAGCAGCAATGGGAATCAGCAGTTCTTC
>TRBV7-2|.|TRBJ2-1|17|once
CASSSFRRKSHYNEQFF
TGTGCCAGCAGTTCCTTTCGTAGAAAAAGTCACTACAATGAGCAGTTCTTC
>TRBV7-9|.|TRBJ1-2|21|few
CASSLTIGIPNSLTQNYGYTF
TGTGCCAGCAGCCTCACTATTGGGATCCCCAACTCCCTAACCCAGAACTATGGCTACACCTTC
>TRBV20-1|.|TRBJ1-4|12|.
CSAANRAEKLFF
TGCAGTGCCGCTAACAGGGCCGAAAAACTGTTTTTT
>TRBV20-1|.|TRBJ1-1|17|.
CSARAPWGSEMNTEAFF
TGCAGTGCTAGAGCTCCGTGGGGGTCGGAAATGAACACTGAAGCTTTCTTT
>TRBV12-3/TRBV12-4|.|TRBJ1-1|18|.
CASSRGSPFSGVNTEAFF
TGTGCCAGCAGTCGGGGGTCCCCATTTTCAGGGGTGAACACTGAAGCTTTCTTT
>TRBV12-3/TRBV12-4|TRBD1|TRBJ2-7|13|.
CASSDRGVHEQYF
TGTGCCAGCAGCGACAGGGGGGTGCACGAGCAGTACTTC
>TRBV6-2/TRBV6-3|TRBD2|TRBJ2-1|17|.
CASSYETGTSGRNEQFF
TGTGCCAGCAGTTACGAGACCGGGACTAGCGGGAGGAATGAGCAGTTCTTC
>TRBV6-1|TRBD1|TRBJ1-1|17|many
CASSERKRGTGATEAFF
TGTGCCAGCAGTGAAAGGAAAAGGGGGACAGGGGCGACTGAAGCTTTCTTT
>TRBV12-3/TRBV12-4|.|TRBJ2-5|14|.
CASSSEGGGETQYF
TGTGCCAGCAGTTCCGAGGGGGGCGGAGAGACCCAGTACTTC
>TRBV20-1|.|TRBJ2-1|12|few
CSARRGYNEQFF
TGCAGTGCTAGAAGAGGTTACAATGAGCAGTTCTTC
>TRBV6-5|TRBD1|TRBJ2-3|15|.
CASSYWTGSTDTQYF
TGTGCCAGCAGTTACTGGACAGGGAGCACAGATACGCAGTATTTT
>TRBV28|TRBD2|TRBJ2-5|16|few
CASSFGRGRNSETQYF
TGTGCCAGCAGTTTCGGGAGGGGGAGAAATTCGGAGACCCAGTACTTC
>TRBV2|.|TRBJ1-2|14|few
CASRDTSANYGYTF
TGTGCCAGCAGGGACACATCAGCTAACTATGGCTACACCTTC